This T cell receptor beta chain was captured in a study of long-term antiretroviral therapy in people with HIV. Survey level was the resolution at which the v3.0 immunoSEQ assay ran. Clones were read by immunoSEQ multiplex PCR, and TCRdb kept only the in-frame ones, dropping some. The repertoire holds over 10,000 clones, with less than 90% as singletons. On this clone: Its specificity is unknown.

The study's findings and limits: Clones that had undergone expansion before ART prevailed in the repertoire throughout all time points. Data on ART adherence, viral resistance or therapy changes were unavailable. Post-ART samples showed increased diversity that remained below transplant donor control levels.

The CDR3 sequence is 12 residues long. Trimming shortened V by 3 bases and J by 4 bases, and 5 bases separated the two germline ends. CDR1 is SGHTA and CDR2 is FQGNSA in the germline V gene. V usage is TRBV7-2 and J usage is TRBJ2-3; D gene ambiguous. Sequences were derived from unsorted PBMCs, sampled 2.1 years after starting antiretroviral therapy. The clonotype comes from a middle-aged woman with HIV. The CDR3 region is CASSLFPDTQYF. The CDR3 DNA sequence: TGTGCCAGCAGCTTGTTCCCAGATACGCAGTATTTT.